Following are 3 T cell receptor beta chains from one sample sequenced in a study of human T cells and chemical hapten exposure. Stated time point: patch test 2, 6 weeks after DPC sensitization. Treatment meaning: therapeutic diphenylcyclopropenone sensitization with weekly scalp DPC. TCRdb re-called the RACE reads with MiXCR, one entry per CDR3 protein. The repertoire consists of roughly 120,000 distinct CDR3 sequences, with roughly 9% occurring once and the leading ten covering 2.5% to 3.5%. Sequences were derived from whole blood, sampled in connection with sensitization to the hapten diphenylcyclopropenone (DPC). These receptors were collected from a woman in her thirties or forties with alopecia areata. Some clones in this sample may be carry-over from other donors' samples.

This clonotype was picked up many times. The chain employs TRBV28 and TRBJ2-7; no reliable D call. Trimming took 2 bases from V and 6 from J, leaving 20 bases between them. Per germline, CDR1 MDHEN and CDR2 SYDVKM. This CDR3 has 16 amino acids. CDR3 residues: CASSLGPRVYPGEQYF. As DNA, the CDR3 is TGTGCCAGCAGTTTAGGGCCCCGGGTCTACCCAGGCGAGCAGTACTTC.

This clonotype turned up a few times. The CDR3 DNA is TGCGCCAGCAGCTCTAGCGGGGCTAGCACAGATACGCAGTATTTT. Protein sequence: CASSSSGASTDTQYF. The rearrangement links TRBV5-1 to TRBJ2-3, with TRBD2 identical over 9 bases. The trim removed 3 bases at V and 0 bases at J, leaving 2 bases unmatched. CDR3 length: 15 amino acids. Germline CDR1 is SGHRS and CDR2 is YFSETQ.

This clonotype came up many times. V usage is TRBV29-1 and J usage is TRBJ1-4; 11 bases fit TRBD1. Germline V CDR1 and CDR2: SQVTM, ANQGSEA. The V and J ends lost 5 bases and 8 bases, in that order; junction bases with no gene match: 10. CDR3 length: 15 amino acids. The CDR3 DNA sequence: TGCAGCGTTCCAACCGGGACAGGGGGACGGGAAAAACTGTTTTTT. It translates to CSVPTGTGGREKLFF.